The present T cell receptor beta chain was sequenced within a study of shared clonotypes between healthy human individuals. To note about this clone: Its antigen is as yet unknown.

Method: immunoSEQ multiplex PCR; TCRdb's copy keeps in-frame clones and lacks some. The sample holds around 2.1 million clones; approximately 96% are singletons and the top ten take approximately 0.13%. Study-wide results and limits: Naive subsets usually exceeded memory subsets in estimated richness. Some clonotypes were shared by all four sorted-subset donors, while others were not shared. The non-shared ones had lower generation probabilities than the shared ones. Having only a few donors restricted how much genetic and exposure-history diversity was captured.

The CDR3 runs 13 residues. Germline CDR1 SQVTM, CDR2 ANQGSEA. Trimming removed 4 bases at V and 5 bases at J, with 15 bases between. Donors were Caucasian adults residing in Nashville, Tennessee, USA. Sequenced input: naive CD4+ T cells sorted from blood. Regarding subset: CD45RA+ positively selected. This TCR was recovered from a man younger than 30 in good health. The V gene is TRBV29-1, the J gene TRBJ2-7; D possibly corresponds to TRBD1 (5 bases). The chain's CDR3 is CSVGYRLGNEQYF. In DNA form, the CDR3 reads TGCAGCGTTGGATACAGGTTGGGAAACGAGCAGTACTTC.